This T cell receptor (beta chain) appears in the sequencing data of a study of beta chain features in type 1 diabetes. CDR1 and CDR2 (germline): SNHLY, FYNNEI. Trimming left V 4 bases short and J 6 bases short, with 4 bases between. CDR3 length: 11 amino acids. Of the isolated RNA, all was reverse transcribed, and so the sequenced material was expressed TCRB transcripts. TCRdb's copy holds only in-frame clones and misses some; the assay was immunoSEQ multiplex PCR. This table holds almost 350,000 clones, 6.5% to 10% found once. V and J are TRBV2 and TRBJ2-1; the D is unclear. The sample consisted of central memory CD4+ T cells from blood. The clonotype was recovered from a woman aged 18-35 years in good health. CDR3: CASSATNEQFF. The CDR3 bases are TGTGCCAGCAGTGCAACCAATGAGCAGTTCTTC.